These 20 T cell receptor beta chains were all obtained from the same sample, sequenced in a study of Ad26.COV2.S vaccination and SARS-CoV-2 variants. Clones were sequenced by immunoSEQ multiplex PCR, and TCRdb holds only the in-frame ones, with some missing. This table holds some 320,000 clones, 70% to 90% found once. Described treatment: some 20 received Ad26.COV2.S at low or high dose, single or two shots; 5 received placebo; per-sample allocation not given. Sampling occurred on day 63 after the first vaccine or placebo injection. This specimen consisted of peripheral blood, obtained in a trial of Ad26.COV2.S vaccine versus placebo. These receptor sequences come from a person aged 18-65 years who received the Ad26.COV2.S COVID-19 vaccine or a placebo.

This chain uses TRBV18 with TRBJ2-3, with TRBD1 matching over 12 bases. Germline V gene sequence: CDR1 KGHSH, CDR2 LQKENI. The CDR3 runs 15 residues. V shed 3 bases and J 6 bases; nucleotides not matched to a gene: 4. The CDR3 DNA is TGTGCCAGCTCACCGGGACAGGGGGCAAGGGATACGCAGTATTTT. Protein product: CASSPGQGARDTQYF.

The chain employs TRBV7-2 and TRBJ2-5; 9 nucleotides line up with TRBD1. Trimming at V came to 5 bases and at J to 5 bases, leaving 9 bases not matched to a gene. The CDR3 extends over 15 amino acids. Germline V CDR1 and CDR2: SGHTA, FQGNSA. CDR3 DNA sequence: TGTGCCAGCAGCCGCGCCACTGGACAGGGGGAGACCCAGTACTTC. This sequence encodes CASSRATGQGETQYF. Combining the CDR3 with reference TRBV7-2 and TRBJ2-5 gives the whole variable domain GAGVSQSPSNKVTEKGKDVELRCDPISGHTALYWYRQSLGQGLEFLIYFQGNSAPDKSGLPSDRFSAERTGGSVSTLTIQRTQQEDSAVYLCASSRATGQGETQYFGPGTRLLVL.

The chain has TRBV7-2 and TRBJ1-2, with D unresolved. V lost 8 bases and J lost 0, with 10 bases in between. Germline assignment: CDR1 SGHTA and CDR2 FQGNSA. The CDR3 consists of 13 residues. CDR3 sequence (DNA): TGTGCCAGCGGGTGGCAGTCTAACTATGGCTACACCTTC. Protein sequence: CASGWQSNYGYTF.

The chain is built from TRBV30 and TRBJ2-7; no reliable D call. There are 11 residues in the CDR3. Trimming stripped 2 bases from V and 3 bases from J, with 5 bases between. The V gene's germline CDR1 is GTSNPN and CDR2 SVGIG (reference sequence). CDR3 protein: CAWSTGYEQYF. In nucleotides, the CDR3 is TGTGCCTGGAGTACCGGCTACGAGCAGTACTTC.

The rearrangement links TRBV5-1 to TRBJ1-1, with 10 bases aligning to TRBD1. Germline-derived CDR1 and CDR2 are SGHRS and YFSETQ. The CDR3 sequence is 14 residues long. The V and J ends lost 5 bases and 2 bases, in that order; junction bases with no gene match: 3. CDR3 nucleotides: TGCGCCAGCAGTAGGGACAGGGGAAACACTGAAGCTTTCTTT. This sequence encodes CASSRDRGNTEAFF. The variable domain in full, with the rest retrieved from reference TRBV5-1 and TRBJ1-1, is KAGVTQTPRYLIKTRGQQVTLSCSPISGHRSVSWYQQTPGQGLQFLFEYFSETQRNKGNFPGRFSGRQFSNSRSEMNVSTLELGDSALYLCASSRDRGNTEAFFGQGTRLTVV.

The V and J genes are TRBV6-6 and TRBJ1-1, with D perhaps matching TRBD1 (6 bases). The V gene's germline CDR1 is MNHNY and CDR2 SVGAGI (reference sequence). With 5 bases removed from V and 1 base from J, the gap between germline ends came to 11 bases. The CDR3 totals 14 residues. The CDR3 DNA reads as TGTGCCAGCAGTCGCGACAGGACGAACACTGAAGCTTTCTTT. Translation: CASSRDRTNTEAFF.

The V call is TRBV7-9, the J call TRBJ2-7; D might be TRBD2 (6 bases). Germline values: CDR1 SEHNR, CDR2 FQNEAQ (reference sequence). This CDR3 region has 13 residues. The V gene lost 3 bases and the J gene lost 3 bases, with 9 bases spanning the gap. In DNA, the CDR3 is TGTGCCAGCAGCTTGGGGGGATTCTACGAGCAGTACTTC. Its protein is CASSLGGFYEQYF. Full variable domain (remainder filled in from reference TRBV7-9 and TRBJ2-7): DTGVSQNPRHKITKRGQNVTFRCDPISEHNRLYWYRQTLGQGPEFLTYFQNEAQLEKSRLLSDRFSAERPKGSFSTLEIQRTEQGDSAMYLCASSLGGFYEQYFGPGTRLTVT.

The J gene is TRBJ2-2, the V gene TRBV5-1; unclear D gene. Per germline, CDR1 SGHRS and CDR2 YFSETQ. CDR3 length: 16 residues. Trimming shortened V by 0 bases and J by 4 bases, and 13 bases separated the two germline ends. CDR3 DNA sequence: TGCGCCAGCAGCTTGGCCGAACAGTCGAGCACCGGGGAGCTGTTTTTT. This translates into CASSLAEQSSTGELFF.

The chain uses TRBV7-2 and TRBJ2-7; D tentatively fits TRBD1 or TRBD2 (6 bases each). The V and J ends lost 1 base and 2 bases respectively, with 15 bases between them. CDR3 length: 16 residues. The germline V gene has CDR1 SGHTA and CDR2 FQGNSA. The CDR3 reads CASSLGGAQGTYEQYF. The CDR3 nucleotides read TGTGCCAGCAGCTTAGGGGGGGCGCAGGGTACCTACGAGCAGTACTTC.

This clone was seen only once. The chain carries TRBV7-8 and TRBJ2-5; 7 bases match TRBD1. The germline gives CDR1 SGHVS, CDR2 FQNEAQ. Losses at the gene ends were 0 bases for V and 3 bases for J; bases not matched to a gene: 1. The CDR3 contains 14 residues. CDR3 sequence reads: CASSLATGEETQYF. DNA of the CDR3: TGTGCCAGCAGCTTAGCTACAGGGGAAGAGACCCAGTACTTC.

The chain uses TRBV20-1 and TRBJ2-4; D is uncertain. Trimming shortened V by 3 bases and J by 0 bases, and 9 bases separated the two germline ends. This CDR3 is built from 14 residues. Germline V gene sequence: CDR1 DFQATT, CDR2 SNEGSKA (reference sequence). CDR3 sequence: CSASPGSAKNIQYF. In DNA form, the CDR3 reads TGCAGTGCTAGTCCGGGTTCAGCCAAAAACATTCAGTACTTC.

The chain uses TRBV15 and TRBJ1-2, with D possibly being TRBD1 (5 bases). The germline V and J ends were trimmed by 0 bases and 4 bases, with 9 bases remaining between them. The CDR3 covers 14 residues. Germline-derived CDR1 and CDR2 are LNHNV and YYDKDF (reference sequence). The CDR3: CATSRDREAYGYTF. The CDR3 DNA reads as TGTGCCACCAGCAGAGACAGGGAGGCCTATGGCTACACCTTC.

The chain has TRBV19 and TRBJ2-2, with TRBD2 as a possible D gene (6 bases). Germline CDR1 is LNHDA and CDR2 is SQIVND (reference sequence). CDR3 length: 17 amino acids. V was pared by 6 bases and J by 0 bases, with 17 bases between. CDR3 residues: CASRIGGGAANTGELFF. CDR3 sequence (DNA): TGTGCCAGTAGAATCGGGGGTGGGGCCGCGAACACCGGGGAGCTGTTTTTT.

V gene TRBV27 combines with J gene TRBJ2-4; tentative D call: TRBD2 (5 bases). Deletions cut 5 bases from V and 4 bases from J, with 15 bases between. Germline CDR1 and CDR2: MNHEY and SMNVEV (reference sequence). This CDR3 comprises 15 residues. CDR3 region: CASSPGGWQKNIQYF. CDR3 bases: TGTGCCAGCAGTCCAGGAGGTTGGCAGAAAAACATTCAGTACTTC.

V is TRBV10-3 and J is TRBJ2-5; 7 bases line up with TRBD1. Germline values: CDR1 ENHRY, CDR2 SYGVKD. Losses at the gene ends were 6 bases for V and 1 base for J; bases not matched to a gene: 5. The CDR3 has 14 residues. The chain's CDR3 is CAISIQGSQETQYF. The CDR3 nucleotides are TGTGCCATCAGCATACAGGGGTCCCAAGAGACCCAGTACTTC.

This chain joins TRBV27 and TRBJ1-4; D call uncertain. The germline V and J ends were trimmed by 5 bases and 1 base, with 8 bases remaining between them. Germline V CDR1 and CDR2: MNHEY, SMNVEV (reference sequence). This CDR3 is built from 14 residues. This chain's CDR3 is CASSRTVTNEKLFF. The CDR3 coding sequence is TGTGCCAGCAGTAGGACCGTAACTAATGAAAAACTGTTTTTT. Full variable domain (rest looked up from reference TRBV27 and TRBJ1-4): EAQVTQNPRYLITVTGKKLTVTCSQNMNHEYMSWYRQDPGLGLRQIYYSMNVEVTDKGDVPEGYKVSRKEKRNFPLILESPSPNQTSLYFCASSRTVTNEKLFFGSGTQLSVL.

This clone was seen only a few times. This chain uses TRBV4-1 with TRBJ2-3; 10 bases are a match to TRBD2. The trim removed 2 bases at V and 5 bases at J, leaving 7 bases unmatched. The CDR3 has 16 residues. CDR1 and CDR2 from the germline V gene are MGHRA and YSYEKL. The CDR3 nucleotides are TGCGCCAGCAGCCAATCGAGCGGGGGGGCCGTAGATACGCAGTATTTT. Translated: CASSQSSGGAVDTQYF.

V and J are TRBV5-1 and TRBJ2-7; D is possibly TRBD1 (5 bases). CDR3 length: 15 amino acids. The germline V gene encodes CDR1 SGHRS and CDR2 YFSETQ. With 0 bases removed from V and 5 bases from J, the gap between germline ends came to 15 bases. The CDR3 DNA follows: TGCGCCAGCAGCTTGGTTGGTGTCAGGGTGGACGAGCAGTACTTC. As protein: CASSLVGVRVDEQYF.

The chain uses TRBV20-1 and TRBJ2-2, with TRBD2 matching over 12 bases. CDR1 is DFQATT and CDR2 is SNEGSKA in the germline V gene (reference sequence). With 3 bases clipped from V and 4 bases from J, the junction kept 9 bases outside the gene matches. The CDR3 is 17 residues long. The CDR3 nucleotides are TGCAGTGCTAGTTCGCTAGCGGGGGGGCTGGGCACCGGGGAGCTGTTTTTT. Translated: CSASSLAGGLGTGELFF.

The V gene is TRBV4-3, the J gene TRBJ1-2; possible D gene TRBD1, 6 bases. Germline V CDR1 and CDR2: LGHNA, YSLEER. This CDR3 region has 15 residues. V was shortened by 4 bases and J by 4 bases, with 16 bases between the two germline ends. CDR3 amino acids: CASSRKGDLFYGYTF. The CDR3 DNA reads as TGCGCCAGCAGCCGAAAGGGGGATCTCTTCTATGGCTACACCTTC.